This TCR beta chain is from a study of blood T cell repertoires in COVID-19. The CDR3 covers 16 residues. CDR1 is LGHDT and CDR2 is YNNKEL in the germline V gene (reference sequence). V was pared by 2 bases and J by 8 bases, with 7 bases of the junction left unmatched. The assay was immunoSEQ multiplex PCR, and TCRdb's table has in-frame clones only and misses some. The sample contains fewer than 80,000 clones, 80% to 90% of which appear only once. This sequence originates from a woman between 45 and 65 years old with active COVID-19. The chain links TRBV3-1 (or the pseudogene TRBV3-2) to TRBJ2-1, with TRBD2 matching 12 bases. The sequenced sample was peripheral blood. This CDR3 is CASSQRTSGVGDEQFF. In nucleotides, the CDR3 is TGTGCCAGCAGCCAAAGGACTAGCGGGGTAGGCGATGAGCAGTTCTTC.